The 31 T cell receptor beta chains presented below share a single source sample, sequenced in a study of blood T cell repertoires in COVID-19. Using immunoSEQ multiplex PCR, the repertoire was profiled, and TCRdb retains in-frame clones only, with some absent. In the table there are roughly 250,000 clones, roughly 89% of which are singletons. The material sequenced was PBMCs or T cells enriched from blood (not recorded which). These receptor sequences come from a man in his forties who had recovered from COVID-19.

This chain uses TRBV6-5 with TRBJ1-5, with 9 nucleotides matching TRBD1. J gave up 3 bases and V 5 bases, and 5 bases lay outside the gene matches. Per germline, CDR1 MNHEY and CDR2 SVGAGI. This CDR3 region has 15 residues. As DNA, the CDR3 is TGTGCCAGCAGTCCAGGGACAGGGCCCAATCAGCCCCAGCATTTT. Residues: CASSPGTGPNQPQHF.

The chain combines TRBV18 with TRBJ1-4; maybe TRBD1 (6 bases). The germline gives CDR1 KGHSH, CDR2 LQKENI. The length of the CDR3 is 16 residues. Trimming removed 4 bases from V and 5 bases from J, with 17 bases in between. The CDR3 DNA reads as TGTGCCAGCTCACAACGGACAGAAATACGCAATGAAAAACTGTTTTTT. Protein: CASSQRTEIRNEKLFF.

This clone was detected only a few times. The gene calls are TRBV28 and TRBJ1-2; the match to TRBD1 covers 10 bases. Germline CDR1 reads MDHEN; CDR2 reads SYDVKM. Trimming took 6 bases from V and 4 from J; bases not matched to a gene: 8. The CDR3 sequence is 15 residues long. The CDR3 DNA reads TGTGCCAGCAGACCCCTTGGGGACAGGGGCTATGGCTACACCTTC. Translating gives CASRPLGDRGYGYTF.

The V and J genes are TRBV19 and TRBJ1-2; 7 nucleotides agree with TRBD1. Germline trimming cut 5 bases from V and 4 bases from J; bases unmatched to any gene: 10. Looked up from germline, CDR1 is LNHDA and CDR2 is SQIVND (reference sequence). The CDR3 has 15 amino acids. The CDR3 loop reads CASSANRGILYGYTF. The CDR3 DNA is TGTGCCAGTAGTGCAAACAGGGGAATTCTCTATGGCTACACCTTC.

The V gene is TRBV30, the J gene TRBJ1-3; perhaps TRBD1 as D (6 bases). In germline, CDR1 is GTSNPN, CDR2 SVGIG (reference sequence). V was clipped by 7 bases and J by 0 bases, with 10 bases between them. The CDR3 extends over 13 amino acids. The CDR3 sequence: CASTGPSGNTIYF. CDR3 bases: TGTGCCTCGACAGGCCCCTCTGGAAACACCATATATTTT.

This rearrangement joins TRBV10-2 to TRBJ1-2; D may be TRBD1 (5 bases). The CDR3 has 15 amino acids. V shed 3 bases and J shed 0 bases, with 11 bases lying between them. Germline V lookup: CDR1 WSHSY, CDR2 SAAADI. CDR3: CASSDRGSSNYGYTF. The DNA of the CDR3 is TGCGCCAGCAGTGATAGGGGCAGCTCTAACTATGGCTACACCTTC.

This sequence joins TRBV7-3 and TRBJ2-7, with 7 bases fitting TRBD1. Looked up from germline, CDR1 is SGHTA and CDR2 is FQGTGA. The V segment lost 5 bases and the J segment 2 bases; nucleotides outside the gene matches: 9. The CDR3 runs 15 residues. The CDR3 loop is CASSVQGTAPYEQYF. In DNA form, the CDR3 reads TGTGCCAGCAGCGTACAGGGGACCGCCCCCTACGAGCAGTACTTC.

CDR3: CASSGSRDRTYEQYF. The CDR3 coding sequence is TGTGCCAGCAGTGGGAGCAGGGATAGGACCTACGAGCAGTACTTC. The J gene is TRBJ2-7, the V gene TRBV2, with D possibly TRBD1 on 5 matching bases. Trimming stripped 4 bases from V and 2 bases from J, with 15 bases between. The CDR3 has 15 residues. Germline assignment: CDR1 SNHLY and CDR2 FYNNEI.

The V gene is TRBV11-2, the J gene TRBJ2-1, with TRBD2 as a possible D gene (5 bases). Germline V gives CDR1 SGHAT, CDR2 FQNNGV. Trimming removed 1 base at V and 9 bases at J, with 16 bases between. The CDR3 runs 15 residues. DNA of the CDR3: TGTGCCAGCAGCTTAGTAGCGACCGTCGCCGGTGAGCAGTTCTTC. Protein sequence: CASSLVATVAGEQFF.

The chain carries TRBV7-2 and TRBJ2-7; D remains ambiguous. V dropped 1 base and J dropped 6 bases, with 16 bases sitting between them. Germline CDR1 SGHTA, CDR2 FQGNSA. The CDR3 is made up of 15 amino acids. Here the CDR3 DNA reads TGTGCCAGCAGCTTAGAAGATCTGGTTCCGGGCGAGCAGTACTTC. It encodes CASSLEDLVPGEQYF.

The rearrangement uses TRBV14 and TRBJ1-6; 8 positions match TRBD1. V dropped 6 bases and J dropped 10; count of bases not matched to a gene: 5. CDR3 length: 13 residues. Germline V gene sequence: CDR1 SGHDN, CDR2 FVKESK. DNA for the CDR3: TGTGCCAGCAGGGACAGGGATTACTCACCCCTCCACTTT. It is translated as CASRDRDYSPLHF.

The V gene is TRBV5-1, the J gene TRBJ2-6, with 12 bases lining up with TRBD1. The trim removed 4 bases at V and 0 bases at J, leaving 2 bases unmatched. The germline V gene encodes CDR1 SGHRS and CDR2 YFSETQ. The CDR3 is 17 amino acids. In DNA form, the CDR3 reads TGCGCCAGCAGCGTGGGACAGGGGGCCTCTGGGGCCAACGTCCTGACTTTC. Amino acid sequence: CASSVGQGASGANVLTF.

The count of this clone is one. This chain uses TRBV2 with TRBJ2-7; D is perhaps TRBD2 (5 bases). The V gene's germline CDR1 is SNHLY and CDR2 FYNNEI. CDR3 size: 16 residues. With 3 bases removed from V and 0 bases from J, the gap between germline ends came to 15 bases. The DNA for the CDR3 is TGTGCCAGCAGTGAGCCCGTGGTGGGAGACTCCTACGAGCAGTACTTC. Protein sequence: CASSEPVVGDSYEQYF.

This chain joins TRBV24-1 and TRBJ2-5; 11 bases line up with TRBD2. Trimming cost V 4 bases and J 2 bases; bases outside gene matches: 2. Germline assignment: CDR1 KGHDR and CDR2 SFDVKD. The CDR3 covers 15 residues. For the CDR3, the DNA is TGTGCCACCAGTGACCCTAGCGGGGGGCAAGAGACCCAGTACTTC. It translates to CATSDPSGGQETQYF.

The chain couples TRBV2 to TRBJ1-2; D ambiguous. The germline gives CDR1 SNHLY, CDR2 FYNNEI. The CDR3 spans 14 residues. V was cut by 1 base and J by 0 bases, with 6 bases left in between. In DNA, the CDR3 is TGTGCCAGCAGTGAAGTCCGGGCTAACTATGGCTACACCTTC. It codes for CASSEVRANYGYTF.

The chain has TRBV19 and TRBJ2-2; D not certain. Trimming left V 3 bases short and J 3 bases short, with 14 bases between. This CDR3 is 16 amino acids long. Germline V gene sequence: CDR1 LNHDA, CDR2 SQIVND (reference sequence). This chain's CDR3 is CASSIGLKRDTGELFF. The CDR3 DNA follows: TGTGCCAGTAGTATTGGCCTCAAACGTGACACCGGGGAGCTGTTTTTT. Full variable domain (remainder filled in from reference TRBV19 and TRBJ2-2): DGGITQSPKYLFRKEGQNVTLSCEQNLNHDAMYWYRQDPGQGLRLIYYSQIVNDFQKGDIAEGYSVSREKKESFPLTVTSAQKNPTAFYLCASSIGLKRDTGELFFGEGSRLTVL.

CDR3 residues: CASSLVTGLGTGELFF. For the CDR3, the DNA is TGTGCCAGCAGCTTAGTTACAGGCTTGGGTACCGGGGAGCTGTTTTTT. The chain is built from TRBV11-3 and TRBJ2-2, with a weak D call TRBD1 (5 bases). Germline values: CDR1 SGHNT, CDR2 YENEEA. CDR3 length: 16 amino acids. Trimming stripped 1 base from V and 5 bases from J, with 14 bases between. Full variable domain (rest looked up from reference TRBV11-3 and TRBJ2-2): EAGVVQSPRYKIIEKKQPVAFWCNPISGHNTLYWYLQNLGQGPELLIRYENEEAVDDSQLPKDRFSAERLKGVDSTLKIQPAELGDSAVYLCASSLVTGLGTGELFFGEGSRLTVL.

The chain recombines TRBV9 with TRBJ2-7; perhaps TRBD2 as D (5 bases). The CDR3 runs to 14 residues. Germline V gene lookup returns CDR1 SGDLS and CDR2 YYNGEE. V dropped 1 base and J dropped 2 bases, with 10 bases sitting between them. The CDR3, as DNA: TGTGCCAGCAGCGTATCGGGAATGACCTACGAGCAGTACTTC. It codes for CASSVSGMTYEQYF.

V is TRBV4-3 and J is TRBJ1-1; D unresolved. V was pared by 1 base and J by 1 base, with 13 bases between. Germline values: CDR1 LGHNA, CDR2 YSLEER. The CDR3 is made up of 16 amino acids. CDR3 nucleotide sequence: TGCGCCAGCAGCCAAGTTAATCGGGGAGCGAACACTGAAGCTTTCTTT. This codes for CASSQVNRGANTEAFF.

This clone was observed once. CDR3 coding DNA: TGTGCCAGCAGCGTAGCCCCAGGGGGCCCCGGCTCCTACAATGAGCAGTTCTTC. This translates into CASSVAPGGPGSYNEQFF. This chain connects TRBV9 to TRBJ2-1; TRBD1 matches at 8 bases. J gave up 0 bases and V 0 bases, and 8 bases lay outside the gene matches. In germline, CDR1 is SGDLS, CDR2 YYNGEE. The CDR3 sequence is 18 residues long.

V is TRBV28 and J is TRBJ2-3, with a tentative D call TRBD2 (5 bases). CDR3 length: 15 residues. Germline CDR1 and CDR2: MDHEN and SYDVKM. Trimming removed 5 bases at V and 2 bases at J, with 14 bases between. Here the CDR3 reads CASSERAGYTDTQYF. CDR3 nucleotide sequence: TGTGCCAGCAGTGAGAGGGCCGGGTACACAGATACGCAGTATTTT.

This sequence joins TRBV18 and TRBJ2-7; 13 bases line up with TRBD2. CDR3 size: 17 residues. The trim removed 3 bases at V and 3 bases at J, leaving 8 bases unmatched. CDR1 and CDR2 (germline): KGHSH, LQKENI. The CDR3 DNA reads as TGTGCCAGCTCACCGGGGACTAGCGGGATAAAGGTCTACGAGCAGTACTTC. As protein: CASSPGTSGIKVYEQYF.

The chain combines TRBV5-1 with TRBJ1-2, with TRBD1 as a possible D gene (5 bases). Germline CDR1 reads SGHRS; CDR2 reads YFSETQ. The V and J ends lost 0 bases and 6 bases respectively, with 15 bases between them. CDR3 length equals 15 residues. The CDR3 loop reads CASSLGGLGADGYTF. In DNA form, the CDR3 reads TGCGCCAGCAGCTTGGGGGGACTCGGGGCGGATGGCTACACCTTC. Full variable domain (outside the CDR3, taken from reference TRBV5-1 and TRBJ1-2): KAGVTQTPRYLIKTRGQQVTLSCSPISGHRSVSWYQQTPGQGLQFLFEYFSETQRNKGNFPGRFSGRQFSNSRSEMNVSTLELGDSALYLCASSLGGLGADGYTFGSGTRLTVV.

The V call is TRBV27, the J call TRBJ1-1; maybe TRBD1 (6 bases). Germline CDR1 and CDR2: MNHEY and SMNVEV (reference sequence). The V and J ends lost 2 bases and 0 bases respectively, with 16 bases between them. The CDR3 totals 17 residues. The CDR3 bases are TGTGCCAGCAGTTTAAGGGGACACCCGAGCCTGAACACTGAAGCTTTCTTT. Protein product: CASSLRGHPSLNTEAFF.

This clone was detected only once. This CDR3 reads CASSPVGTGGSPLHF. The CDR3 nucleotides read TGTGCCAGCTCACCCGTCGGGACAGGGGGTTCACCCCTCCACTTT. The rearrangement joins TRBV18 to TRBJ1-6, with 11 bases that match TRBD1. Germline V gene data show CDR1 as KGHSH and CDR2 as LQKENI. The CDR3 is 15 residues long. After removal of 3 bases from V and 9 bases from J, the junction contained 4 bases not matched to a gene.

A single count supports this clone. The chain employs TRBV2 and TRBJ2-2, with a tentative D call TRBD2 (6 bases). V shed 6 bases and J shed 0 bases, with 8 bases lying between them. Germline values: CDR1 SNHLY, CDR2 FYNNEI. The CDR3 sequence is 14 residues long. The CDR3: CASSGLTNTGELFF. The CDR3 region has the DNA TGTGCCAGCAGCGGACTAACGAACACCGGGGAGCTGTTTTTT.

V usage is TRBV9 and J usage is TRBJ1-4, with TRBD1 identical over 7 bases. This CDR3 has 16 amino acids. V gave up 0 bases and J gave up 7 bases; unmatched junction bases: 9. From germline, CDR1 is SGDLS and CDR2 YYNGEE. As DNA, the CDR3 is TGTGCCAGCAGCGTAGCTGGGGCAGGGGGTCTTGAAAAACTGTTTTTT. Amino acid sequence: CASSVAGAGGLEKLFF.

The chain links TRBV2 to TRBJ2-7; 8 bases align to TRBD1. Germline values: CDR1 SNHLY, CDR2 FYNNEI. The CDR3 spans 15 residues. After removal of 8 bases from V and 5 bases from J, the junction contained 14 bases not matched to a gene. CDR3 nucleotide sequence: TGTGCCAGCGAACCTCAAACCGACAGGGGCCACGAGCAGTACTTC. Translation gives CASEPQTDRGHEQYF.

V is TRBV12-3 or TRBV12-4 and J is TRBJ2-1; TRBD1 matches 11 bases. This CDR3 is built from 13 residues. V shed 5 bases and J 11 bases; nucleotides not matched to a gene: 5. CDR3 sequence: CASSPGTGGKQFF. The CDR3, as DNA: TGTGCCAGCAGTCCCGGGACAGGGGGAAAGCAGTTCTTC.

This clone is a singleton in its sample. J is TRBJ2-7 and V is TRBV11-2; 7 bases fit TRBD2. Trimming took 5 bases from V and 8 from J; bases not matched to a gene: 15. This CDR3 spans 15 amino acids. CDR1 and CDR2 from the germline V gene are SGHAT and FQNNGV. The CDR3 loop is CASSEGASGKEKQYF. For the CDR3, the DNA is TGTGCCAGCAGCGAAGGGGCTAGCGGAAAGGAGAAGCAGTACTTC. Full variable domain (remainder filled in from reference TRBV11-2 and TRBJ2-7): EAGVAQSPRYKIIEKRQSVAFWCNPISGHATLYWYQQILGQGPKLLIQFQNNGVVDDSQLPKDRFSAERLKGVDSTLKIQPAKLEDSAVYLCASSEGASGKEKQYFGPGTRLTVT.

V usage is TRBV6-5 and J usage is TRBJ2-3; TRBD1 matches 8 bases. The trim removed 6 bases at V and 4 bases at J, leaving 3 bases unmatched. This CDR3 has 13 amino acids. The germline gives CDR1 MNHEY, CDR2 SVGAGI. Here the CDR3 reads CASRTDRADTQYF. The CDR3 DNA reads TGTGCCAGCAGAACGGACAGGGCAGATACGCAGTATTTT.